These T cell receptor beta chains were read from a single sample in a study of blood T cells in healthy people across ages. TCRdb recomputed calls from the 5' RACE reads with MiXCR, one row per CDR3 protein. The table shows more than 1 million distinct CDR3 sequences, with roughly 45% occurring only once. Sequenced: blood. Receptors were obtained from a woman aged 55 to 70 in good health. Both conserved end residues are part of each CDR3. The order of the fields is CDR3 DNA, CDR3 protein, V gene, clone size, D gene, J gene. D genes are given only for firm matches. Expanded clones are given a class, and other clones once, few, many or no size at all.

cdr3_nt: TGTGCCAGCAGTTTAGAGTGGCGGAGAAAAGAGACCCAGTACTTC
cdr3_aa: CASSLEWRRKETQYF
v_call: TRBV12-3/TRBV12-4
clone_size: -
d_call: -
j_call: TRBJ2-5

cdr3_nt: TGTGCCAGCAGTGAATCCTTTGGGGGAGGGTCCCCCCAAGTGCAGTACTTC
cdr3_aa: CASSESFGGGSPQVQYF
v_call: TRBV2
clone_size: few
d_call: TRBD2
j_call: TRBJ2-7

cdr3_nt: TGTGCCAGCAGCTTCGGGACAGGGTTCGACAATGAGCAGTTCTTC
cdr3_aa: CASSFGTGFDNEQFF
v_call: TRBV7-9
clone_size: -
d_call: TRBD1
j_call: TRBJ2-1

cdr3_nt: TGTGCTAGTGGTTTGGTACGGGAGACCCAGTACTTC
cdr3_aa: CASGLVRETQYF
v_call: TRBV12-5
clone_size: many
d_call: -
j_call: TRBJ2-5

cdr3_nt: TGTGCCAGCAGCGTTTCCGGGGAAACAGATACGCAGTATTTT
cdr3_aa: CASSVSGETDTQYF
v_call: TRBV9
clone_size: -
d_call: -
j_call: TRBJ2-3

cdr3_nt: TGCAGTGCTGGAATGGACAGGGTTCGGGAGACCCAGTACTTC
cdr3_aa: CSAGMDRVRETQYF
v_call: TRBV20-1
clone_size: few
d_call: TRBD1
j_call: TRBJ2-5

cdr3_nt: TGCAGCGTTGAAGGGGGGACCAATACGCAGTATTTT
cdr3_aa: CSVEGGTNTQYF
v_call: TRBV29-1
clone_size: many
d_call: -
j_call: TRBJ2-3

cdr3_nt: TGTGCCAGCAGTAAGGACAGGGGGAGAGAGACCCAGTACTTC
cdr3_aa: CASSKDRGRETQYF
v_call: TRBV25-1
clone_size: once
d_call: TRBD1
j_call: TRBJ2-5

cdr3_nt: TGTGCCAGCAGTGAATGGGGAAGACCCTACAATGAGCAGTTCTTC
cdr3_aa: CASSEWGRPYNEQFF
v_call: TRBV2
clone_size: few
d_call: -
j_call: TRBJ2-1

cdr3_nt: TGTGCCAGCAGTACCGGGACAGGGCGATTAGGTTGGTCTGGGGCCAACGTCCTGACTTTC
cdr3_aa: CASSTGTGRLGWSGANVLTF
v_call: TRBV6-1
clone_size: -
d_call: TRBD1
j_call: TRBJ2-6

cdr3_nt: TGTGCCAGCAGGAGACAGATAAATAAAAACATTCAGTACTTC
cdr3_aa: CASRRQINKNIQYF
v_call: TRBV6-2/TRBV6-3
clone_size: -
d_call: -
j_call: TRBJ2-4

cdr3_nt: TGTGCCAGCAGTGCCGGGACAGGGGGCTTTACCGCGCAGTATTTT
cdr3_aa: CASSAGTGGFTAQYF
v_call: TRBV12-3/TRBV12-4
clone_size: few
d_call: TRBD1
j_call: TRBJ2-3

cdr3_nt: TGTGCCAGCGGGTTAGGGGCGCAGTTCTTC
cdr3_aa: CASGLGAQFF
v_call: TRBV25-1
clone_size: few
d_call: -
j_call: TRBJ2-1

cdr3_nt: TGCAGTGCTAGAGATTCCCGGAGCCCCTTCGAGCAGTACTTC
cdr3_aa: CSARDSRSPFEQYF
v_call: TRBV20-1
clone_size: few
d_call: -
j_call: TRBJ2-7

cdr3_nt: TGTGCCAGCAGCCATCCGATTCGGGGACTAGCGGGTCCAAGCTCCTACAATGAGCAGTTCTTC
cdr3_aa: CASSHPIRGLAGPSSYNEQFF
v_call: TRBV11-2
clone_size: -
d_call: TRBD2
j_call: TRBJ2-1

cdr3_nt: TGTGCCAGCAGCCACATTAGCTGGGGATCGGGCACCGGGGAGCTGTTTTTT
cdr3_aa: CASSHISWGSGTGELFF
v_call: TRBV14
clone_size: -
d_call: -
j_call: TRBJ2-2

cdr3_nt: TGCAGTCCAAAAAGGGGAGACCGGAATGAGCAGTTCTTC
cdr3_aa: CSPKRGDRNEQFF
v_call: TRBV20-1
clone_size: -
d_call: -
j_call: TRBJ2-1

cdr3_nt: TGTGCCAGCACCCACGGACAGGGTGAATCTGAAGCTTTCTTT
cdr3_aa: CASTHGQGESEAFF
v_call: TRBV25-1
clone_size: once
d_call: TRBD1
j_call: TRBJ1-1

cdr3_nt: TGTGCCACCAGTGCGGACAGTAATCAGCCCCAGCATTTT
cdr3_aa: CATSADSNQPQHF
v_call: TRBV24-1
clone_size: -
d_call: -
j_call: TRBJ1-5